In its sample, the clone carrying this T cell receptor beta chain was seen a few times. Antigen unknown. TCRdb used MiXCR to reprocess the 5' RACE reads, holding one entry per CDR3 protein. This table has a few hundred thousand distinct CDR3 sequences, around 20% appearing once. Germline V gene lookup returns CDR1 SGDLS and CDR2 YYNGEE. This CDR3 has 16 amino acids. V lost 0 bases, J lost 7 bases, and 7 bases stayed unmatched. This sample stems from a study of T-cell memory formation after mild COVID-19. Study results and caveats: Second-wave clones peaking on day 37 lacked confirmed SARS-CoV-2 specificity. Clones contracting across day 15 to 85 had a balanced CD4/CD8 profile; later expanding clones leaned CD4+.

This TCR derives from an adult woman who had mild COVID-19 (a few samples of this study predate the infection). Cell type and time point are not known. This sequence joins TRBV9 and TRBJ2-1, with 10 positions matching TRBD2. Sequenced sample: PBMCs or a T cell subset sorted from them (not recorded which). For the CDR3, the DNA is TGTGCCAGCAGCGTAGGAGGTAGCGGGGGGTTTAATGAGCAGTTCTTC. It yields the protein CASSVGGSGGFNEQFF.